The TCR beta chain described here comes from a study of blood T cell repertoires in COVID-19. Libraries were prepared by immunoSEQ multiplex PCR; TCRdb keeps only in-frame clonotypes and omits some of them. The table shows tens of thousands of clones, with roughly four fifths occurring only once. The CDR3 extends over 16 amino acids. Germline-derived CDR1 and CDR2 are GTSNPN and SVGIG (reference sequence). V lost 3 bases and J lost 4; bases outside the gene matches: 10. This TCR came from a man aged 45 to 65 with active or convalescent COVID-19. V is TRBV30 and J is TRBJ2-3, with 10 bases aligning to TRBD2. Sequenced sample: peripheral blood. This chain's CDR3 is CAWSGKAGGPSDTQYF. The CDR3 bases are TGTGCCTGGAGCGGAAAAGCGGGGGGGCCCTCAGATACGCAGTATTTT.